These 26 T cell receptor beta chains were sequenced from one sample in a study of PD-L1 blockade in urothelial cancer. Some clones are missing from TCRdb's copy, which holds only in-frame ones; the method was immunoSEQ multiplex PCR. Among 48,000 or so clones listed, around 87% were seen once. Time point here: peripheral blood 6 weeks after treatment start. Sequences were derived from PBMCs, sampled around atezolizumab (anti-PD-L1) treatment. Every receptor here comes from a man aged 60 to 69 with urothelial cancer.

This clone appeared once. Germline is not matched at one junction end, which may reflect a read error. V usage is TRBV30 and J usage is TRBJ1-5; the match to TRBD1 covers 11 bases. The V gene's germline CDR1 is GTSNPN and CDR2 SVGIG (reference sequence). This CDR3 is built from 12 residues. The CDR3 is CAWSQADRGLSF. CDR3 bases: TGTGCCTGGAGTCAAGCGGACAGGGGGCTATCTTTT.

The CDR3 loop is CASSLGGINSPLHF. CDR3 coding DNA: TGTGCCAGCAGCTTGGGAGGAATTAATTCACCCCTCCACTTT. The chain recombines TRBV5-5 with TRBJ1-6; D remains ambiguous. Deletions cut 0 bases from V and 6 bases from J, with 7 bases between. From germline, CDR1 is SGHKS and CDR2 YYEKEE (reference sequence). The CDR3 sequence is 14 residues long.

The J gene is TRBJ1-3, the V gene TRBV5-1, with a possible D match to TRBD1 (5 bases). Trimming took 4 bases from V and 2 from J, leaving 16 bases between them. The CDR3 runs to 16 residues. Germline V lookup: CDR1 SGHRS, CDR2 YFSETQ. CDR3 nucleotides: TGCGCCAGCAGCGCTCAGCCGGGGGGGGCTGGAAACACCATATATTTT. Amino acids: CASSAQPGGAGNTIYF.

This clone came up a few times. The rearrangement links TRBV20-1 to TRBJ1-2; tentative D call: TRBD1 (5 bases). Trimming removed 4 bases at V and 7 bases at J, with 10 bases between. CDR1 DFQATT and CDR2 SNEGSKA come from the germline V gene (reference sequence). This CDR3 spans 11 amino acids. The CDR3 sequence: CSAKGAGGYTF. The CDR3 nucleotides read TGCAGTGCTAAAGGGGCAGGTGGCTACACCTTC.

This chain links TRBV9 with TRBJ1-2; possibly TRBD1 for D (5 bases). The CDR3 sequence is 13 residues long. Trimming took off 4 bases at V and 4 bases at J, with 11 bases between the two ends. CDR1 SGDLS and CDR2 YYNGEE come from the germline V gene. CDR3 residues: CASSQGEAYGYTF. The DNA for the CDR3 is TGTGCCAGCAGCCAAGGGGAGGCCTATGGCTACACCTTC. Looking up the rest from reference TRBV9 and TRBJ1-2 gives the full variable domain: DSGVTQTPKHLITATGQRVTLRCSPRSGDLSVYWYQQSLDQGLQFLIQYYNGEERAKGNILERFSAQQFPDLHSELNLSSLELGDSALYFCASSQGEAYGYTFGSGTRLTVV.

V and J are TRBV7-9 and TRBJ1-5; D is possibly TRBD1 (5 bases). Trimming removed 5 bases from V and 7 bases from J, with 15 bases in between. The CDR3 contains 14 residues. Germline CDR1 reads SEHNR; CDR2 reads FQNEAQ (reference sequence). CDR3 sequence: CASSPSGRGQPQHF. The CDR3 coding sequence is TGTGCCAGCAGCCCCAGCGGGAGGGGCCAGCCCCAGCATTTT. Looking up the rest from reference TRBV7-9 and TRBJ1-5 gives the full variable domain: DTGVSQNPRHKITKRGQNVTFRCDPISEHNRLYWYRQTLGQGPEFLTYFQNEAQLEKSRLLSDRFSAERPKGSFSTLEIQRTEQGDSAMYLCASSPSGRGQPQHFGDGTRLSIL.

V and J are TRBV5-4 and TRBJ2-2, with 9 bases that match TRBD1. There are 16 residues in the CDR3. After removal of 4 bases from V and 4 bases from J, the junction contained 8 bases not matched to a gene. Germline CDR1 and CDR2: SGHNT and YYREEE (reference sequence). CDR3 bases: TGTGCCAGCAGCCACGACAGGGGGGTCTCCACCGGGGAGCTGTTTTTT. Translated, it gives CASSHDRGVSTGELFF.

The V and J genes are TRBV30 and TRBJ2-3, with 9 bases matching TRBD2. J gave up 4 bases and V 0 bases, and 20 bases lay outside the gene matches. In germline, CDR1 is GTSNPN, CDR2 SVGIG (reference sequence). The CDR3 is 20 residues long. The CDR3 protein is CAWSVRFRASGAVWPDTQYF. CDR3 DNA sequence: TGTGCCTGGAGTGTGAGGTTTCGGGCTAGCGGGGCGGTATGGCCAGATACGCAGTATTTT.

This chain links TRBV7-8 with TRBJ1-6, with D possibly matching TRBD1 (6 bases). In germline, CDR1 is SGHVS, CDR2 FQNEAQ. V gave up 5 bases and J gave up 5 bases, with 13 bases separating them. This CDR3 region has 15 residues. For the CDR3, the DNA is TGTGCCAGCAGCCCACGGACAGTGGATAATTCACCCCTCCACTTT. This encodes CASSPRTVDNSPLHF.

V and J are TRBV7-9 and TRBJ2-1, with 7 positions matching TRBD2. This CDR3 spans 17 amino acids. Germline CDR1 SEHNR, CDR2 FQNEAQ (reference sequence). V trimming: 1 base; J trimming: 8 bases; junction bases outside the gene matches: 14. The CDR3 nucleotides are TGTGCCAGCAGCTTAGGTGCGGCGGGGGAGGTCCTCGATGAGCAGTTCTTC. Protein product: CASSLGAAGEVLDEQFF.

This clone was detected once. The chain carries TRBV19 and TRBJ1-5; D might be TRBD1 (5 bases). From germline, CDR1 is LNHDA and CDR2 SQIVND (reference sequence). The CDR3 contains 16 residues. Trimming left V 1 base short and J 3 bases short, with 13 bases between. CDR3 in amino acids: CASSIGTNRHNQPQHF. The CDR3 DNA is TGTGCCAGTAGTATAGGAACCAACAGGCACAATCAGCCCCAGCATTTT.

This clone was seen once. The chain recombines TRBV4-2 with TRBJ1-1; 10 bases line up with TRBD1. The CDR3 spans 18 residues. Germline V CDR1 and CDR2: LGHNA, YNFKEQ. V was pared by 4 bases and J by 4 bases, with 15 bases of the junction left unmatched. The CDR3 reads CASSLIIGTGASITEAFF. Here the CDR3 DNA reads TGTGCCAGCAGCCTGATTATAGGGACAGGGGCGAGCATCACTGAAGCTTTCTTT.

This clone appeared a single time. The rearrangement links TRBV29-1 to TRBJ1-2; TRBD1 aligns across 7 bases. The CDR3 runs 14 residues. Germline V CDR1 and CDR2: SQVTM, ANQGSEA. V gave up 4 bases and J gave up 4 bases; unmatched junction bases: 9. The CDR3 here is CSVVLQGSGYGYTF. In DNA, the CDR3 is TGCAGCGTTGTGCTACAGGGGTCGGGCTATGGCTACACCTTC.

This clone was observed a single time. The chain employs TRBV19 and TRBJ2-2, with 10 positions matching TRBD1. The germline CDR1 and CDR2 sequences are LNHDA and SQIVND (reference sequence). The CDR3 has 15 amino acids. Trimming took 5 bases from V and 5 from J; bases not matched to a gene: 5. The CDR3 bases are TGTGCCAGTAGTCCAGGGACAGGGGATACCGGGGAGCTGTTTTTT. As protein: CASSPGTGDTGELFF.

The chain is built from TRBV19 and TRBJ1-1, with D maybe TRBD1 (6 bases). This CDR3 region has 15 residues. The V and J ends lost 3 bases and 4 bases respectively, with 15 bases between them. From germline, CDR1 is LNHDA and CDR2 SQIVND (reference sequence). The CDR3 DNA sequence: TGTGCCAGTAGTATCGTCGGGACACAGGGCACTGAAGCTTTCTTT. It codes for CASSIVGTQGTEAFF.

This clone was counted a few times. The chain combines TRBV28 with TRBJ1-5, with D hard to call. CDR1 is MDHEN and CDR2 is SYDVKM in the germline V gene. V was cut by 4 bases and J by 15 bases, with 19 bases left in between. CDR3 size: 13 residues. CDR3 nucleotide sequence: TGTGCCAGCAGTTCGCCCCTTCCCCAGAATCGGCATTTT. It is translated as CASSSPLPQNRHF.

The chain joins TRBV29-1 to TRBJ2-1, with 7 bases lining up with TRBD1. V dropped 7 bases and J dropped 7; count of bases not matched to a gene: 10. CDR1 and CDR2 (germline): SQVTM, ANQGSEA. The CDR3 is 13 amino acids. CDR3 nucleotide sequence: TGCAGCGAGAAATCAGGGGGTTTAAATGAGCAGTTCTTC. Protein product: CSEKSGGLNEQFF.

This clone has only one observation. This rearrangement joins TRBV5-1 to TRBJ1-6; TRBD1 aligns across 7 bases. J gave up 9 bases and V 1 base, and 10 bases lay outside the gene matches. From germline, CDR1 is SGHRS and CDR2 YFSETQ. The CDR3 is made up of 16 amino acids. CDR3 sequence (DNA): TGCGCCAGCAGCTTGACGGGACAGCGATTTGGTTCACCCCTCCACTTT. Its protein product is CASSLTGQRFGSPLHF.

J is TRBJ2-5 and V is TRBV7-3; tentatively, D is TRBD1 (5 bases). With 2 bases removed from V and 7 bases from J, the gap between germline ends came to 11 bases. The CDR3 sequence is 13 residues long. The germline CDR1 and CDR2 sequences are SGHTA and FQGTGA. This CDR3 reads CASSLEQDGTQYF. CDR3 bases: TGTGCCAGCAGCTTAGAACAGGATGGGACCCAGTACTTC.

V usage is TRBV19 and J usage is TRBJ2-3; TRBD1 matches 10 bases. The CDR3 spans 16 residues. Germline CDR1 LNHDA, CDR2 SQIVND (reference sequence). V shed 3 bases, J shed 6 bases, and the junction held 9 bases outside the gene matches. The CDR3 region has the DNA TGTGCCAGTAGTATCCAATCGGGACAGGGGAGGGATACGCAGTATTTT. Its protein is CASSIQSGQGRDTQYF. Together with reference TRBV19 and TRBJ2-3, the CDR3 gives the full variable domain: DGGITQSPKYLFRKEGQNVTLSCEQNLNHDAMYWYRQDPGQGLRLIYYSQIVNDFQKGDIAEGYSVSREKKESFPLTVTSAQKNPTAFYLCASSIQSGQGRDTQYFGPGTRLTVL.

J is TRBJ2-7 and V is TRBV7-2, with 15 bases matching TRBD2. Germline assignment: CDR1 SGHTA and CDR2 FQGNSA. The CDR3 consists of 17 residues. The V segment lost 4 bases and the J segment 5 bases; nucleotides outside the gene matches: 9. In nucleotides, the CDR3 is TGTGCCAGCAGCTCCCGGACTAGCGGGGGGGCCTATGACGAGCAGTACTTC. Amino acid sequence: CASSSRTSGGAYDEQYF. Based on the CDR3 plus reference TRBV7-2 and TRBJ2-7, the full variable domain is GAGVSQSPSNKVTEKGKDVELRCDPISGHTALYWYRQSLGQGLEFLIYFQGNSAPDKSGLPSDRFSAERTGGSVSTLTIQRTQQEDSAVYLCASSSRTSGGAYDEQYFGPGTRLTVT.

This chain connects TRBV5-6 to TRBJ2-1, with 15 bases aligning to TRBD2. Per the germline V gene, CDR1 is SGHDT and CDR2 is YYEEEE. The ends lost 3 bases at V and 5 bases at J; junction bases unmatched: 6. CDR3 length: 17 amino acids. The CDR3 protein is CASSSRTSGGAHNEQFF. CDR3 DNA: TGTGCCAGCAGCTCTCGGACTAGCGGGGGGGCTCACAATGAGCAGTTCTTC.

This clone was observed a few times. In DNA form, the CDR3 reads TGTGCCAGCAGCTTAGAACTTCGTACTGAAGCTTTCTTT. Residues: CASSLELRTEAFF. This rearrangement joins TRBV11-3 to TRBJ1-1, with D uncertain. The germline gives CDR1 SGHNT, CDR2 YENEEA. Trimming stripped 0 bases from V and 5 bases from J, with 7 bases between. This CDR3 has 13 amino acids.

The CDR3 DNA is TGTGCCAGTAGTGGGCGGGGATTAAGCTCCTACGAGCAGTACTTC. It codes for CASSGRGLSSYEQYF. The chain employs TRBV19 and TRBJ2-7, with D perhaps TRBD2 (6 bases). The CDR3 sequence is 15 residues long. CDR1 is LNHDA and CDR2 is SQIVND in the germline V gene (reference sequence). Deletions cut 5 bases from V and 0 bases from J, with 14 bases between.

The chain is built from TRBV19 and TRBJ1-5; unclear D gene. Germline-derived CDR1 and CDR2 are LNHDA and SQIVND (reference sequence). Deletions cut 3 bases from V and 3 bases from J, with 12 bases between. CDR3 length: 15 amino acids. CDR3 sequence (DNA): TGTGCCAGTAGTATGAAGGGAGCCTACAATCAGCCCCAGCATTTT. Protein sequence: CASSMKGAYNQPQHF.

This clone was picked up one time. The chain couples TRBV19 to TRBJ2-5, with D possibly being TRBD2 (5 bases). From germline, CDR1 is LNHDA and CDR2 SQIVND (reference sequence). The CDR3 totals 14 residues. V lost 0 bases and J lost 4, with 9 bases in between. CDR3 nucleotide sequence: TGTGCCAGTAGTATAGAGAACCGGGGAGAGACCCAGTACTTC. Translated, it gives CASSIENRGETQYF.